These 16 T cell receptor beta chains originate from one sample sequenced in a study of shared clonotypes between healthy human individuals (dated by TCRdb to about 2020). Library method: the immunoSEQ multiplex PCR assay. In its TCRdb copy, this immuneACCESS table keeps in-frame sequences only and misses some clones. Where compared with another copy, unresolved V genes explain less than half of these, and the others have no known cause. Present in this sample are 2 million to 2.5 million clones, roughly 90% of which were seen just once. The ten biggest clones cover 0.3% to 0.4% of the sample. Input material: naive CD4+ T cells from PBMCs. The intended sense of this specimen's cell subset or site label: CD45RA+ positively selected. These receptors all come from a man between 18 and 29 years old in good health. Some clones in this sample may be carry-over from other donors' samples.

The J gene is TRBJ1-4, the V gene TRBV2; D not resolved. CDR3 length equals 15 residues. V was trimmed by 4 bases and J by 0 bases, leaving 9 bases between them. CDR1 and CDR2 from the germline V gene are SNHLY and FYNNEI. CDR3: CASSVLGTTNEKLFF. The CDR3 DNA follows: TGTGCCAGCAGTGTATTGGGGACAACTAATGAAAAACTGTTTTTT. The variable domain in full, with the rest retrieved from reference TRBV2 and TRBJ1-4, is EPEVTQTPSHQVTQMGQEVILRCVPISNHLYFYWYRQILGQKVEFLVSFYNNEISEKSEIFDDQFSVERPDGSNFTLKIRSTKLEDSAMYFCASSVLGTTNEKLFFGSGTQLSVL.

The chain joins TRBV28 to TRBJ2-7; the D is unclear. The germline V gene encodes CDR1 MDHEN and CDR2 SYDVKM. The CDR3 spans 13 residues. V lost 5 bases to trimming and J lost 0 bases, with 8 bases between them. For the CDR3, the DNA is TGTGCCAGCAGTAGGTACACCTCCTACGAGCAGTACTTC. Its protein product is CASSRYTSYEQYF. The full variable domain, rest sourced from reference TRBV28 and TRBJ2-7, is DVKVTQSSRYLVKRTGEKVFLECVQDMDHENMFWYRQDPGLGLRLIYFSYDVKMKEKGDIPEGYSVSREKKERFSLILESASTNQTSMYLCASSRYTSYEQYFGPGTRLTVT.

This chain uses TRBV11-2 with TRBJ2-2; a weak D match, TRBD2 (5 bases). The CDR3 is 18 amino acids. Germline-derived CDR1 and CDR2 are SGHAT and FQNNGV. V lost 3 bases to trimming and J lost 0 bases, with 17 bases between them. CDR3 loop: CASSFRIAPRSNTGELFF. CDR3 DNA sequence: TGTGCCAGCAGCTTTCGGATAGCGCCCCGGTCGAACACCGGGGAGCTGTTTTTT.

The chain links TRBV28 to TRBJ1-2; D might be TRBD1 (5 bases). Trimming took 3 bases from V and 7 from J, leaving 15 bases between them. The CDR3 runs to 14 residues. Germline CDR1 MDHEN, CDR2 SYDVKM. CDR3 DNA: TGTGCCAGCAGTTTTGGGGGGGGACTTAGTGGCTACACCTTC. Its translation: CASSFGGGLSGYTF.

A single count supports this clone. The V and J genes are TRBV4-2 and TRBJ2-3; TRBD2 matches at 9 bases. This CDR3 comprises 18 residues. The J segment lost 2 bases and the V segment lost 4 bases, leaving 13 bases of the junction unmatched. Per the germline V gene, CDR1 is LGHNA and CDR2 is YNFKEQ. The CDR3 reads CASSRGGGGRDPTDTQYF. CDR3 DNA sequence: TGTGCCAGCAGCCGCGGGGGAGGCGGGAGGGACCCCACAGATACGCAGTATTTT.

This clone has just one count. The rearrangement joins TRBV7-3 to TRBJ1-2, with D unclear. The CDR3 sequence is 10 residues long. Germline CDR1 SGHTA, CDR2 FQGTGA. Between the trimmed V and J ends, which lost 5 bases and 4 bases, there was a span of 2 bases. CDR3 DNA sequence: TGTGCCAGCAGCATCTATGGCTACACCTTC. Its translation: CASSIYGYTF.

This clone has a single count. The genes are TRBV7-9 and TRBJ2-1; no definite D call. The length of the CDR3 is 14 residues. The germline V gene has CDR1 SEHNR and CDR2 FQNEAQ (reference sequence). The ends were cut back, 5 bases at V and 2 bases at J, with 10 bases in the middle. The CDR3 spells CASSPNEAYNEQFF. As DNA, the CDR3 is TGTGCCAGCAGCCCTAACGAAGCCTACAATGAGCAGTTCTTC.

As regards this clone: The sample has other DNA sequences that encode this CDR3 too. The chain combines TRBV2 with TRBJ2-7; the match to TRBD1 covers 10 bases. CDR3 size: 14 residues. The V gene end was trimmed by 6 bases and the J gene end by 2 bases; junction bases not matched to a gene: 4. Germline CDR1 and CDR2: SNHLY and FYNNEI. The CDR3 bases are TGTGCCAGCAGCCCGGGACAGGGGACCTACGAGCAGTACTTC. Protein product: CASSPGQGTYEQYF. The variable domain in full, completed from reference TRBV2 and TRBJ2-7, reads EPEVTQTPSHQVTQMGQEVILRCVPISNHLYFYWYRQILGQKVEFLVSFYNNEISEKSEIFDDQFSVERPDGSNFTLKIRSTKLEDSAMYFCASSPGQGTYEQYFGPGTRLTVT.

This sequence joins TRBV28 and TRBJ2-5; possible D gene TRBD1, 5 bases. The J call is uncertain, as TRBJ2-7 better fits the DNA end. Germline lookup yields CDR1 MDHEN and CDR2 SYDVKM. The CDR3 runs 12 residues. CDR3 in amino acids: CASSPQGPEQYF. The CDR3, as DNA: TGTGCCAGCAGTCCGCAGGGCCCCGAGCAGTACTTC.

The chain recombines TRBV11-2 with TRBJ2-2; TRBD1 matches at 9 bases. The germline V gene has CDR1 SGHAT and CDR2 FQNNGV. The ends lost 2 bases at V and 4 bases at J; junction bases unmatched: 8. The CDR3 sequence is 17 residues long. CDR3 residues: CASSLNPGQGPTGELFF. In nucleotides, the CDR3 is TGTGCCAGCAGCTTAAATCCGGGACAGGGCCCCACCGGGGAGCTGTTTTTT.

This clone was observed once. The chain has TRBV4-1 and TRBJ2-3, with TRBD2 as a possible D gene (6 bases). V lost 0 bases and J 8 bases, leaving 15 bases between the germline ends. The CDR3 runs 15 residues. Germline V CDR1 and CDR2: MGHRA, YSYEKL. CDR3 amino acids: CASSQDPTAGITQYF. The CDR3 coding sequence is TGCGCCAGCAGCCAAGACCCTACCGCGGGGATTACGCAGTATTTT.

The gene calls are TRBV6-6 and TRBJ1-4; no clear D gene. V was cut by 2 bases and J by 8 bases, with 18 bases left in between. The V gene's germline CDR1 is MNHNY and CDR2 SVGAGI (reference sequence). The CDR3 spans 16 residues. This CDR3 is CASSYASGRVREKLFF. The CDR3 DNA reads TGTGCCAGCAGTTACGCGTCTGGGAGGGTGAGAGAAAAACTGTTTTTT.

The chain employs TRBV15 and TRBJ2-7; D is ambiguous. Germline loops: CDR1 LNHNV, CDR2 YYDKDF (reference sequence). CDR3 size: 14 residues. V dropped 0 bases and J dropped 6 bases, with 12 bases sitting between them. CDR3 sequence (DNA): TGTGCCACCAGCAGAGATCGTGGGTTTGGCGAGCAGTACTTC. Translated: CATSRDRGFGEQYF.

The chain is built from TRBV7-3 and TRBJ2-1; 7 bases fit TRBD1. In germline, CDR1 is SGHTA, CDR2 FQGTGA. With V trimmed by 5 bases and J by 6 bases, 10 bases remained unmatched. The CDR3 sequence is 15 residues long. CDR3 residues: CASSPEQGQGNEQFF. In nucleotides, the CDR3 is TGTGCCAGCAGCCCAGAACAGGGGCAGGGCAATGAGCAGTTCTTC.

The chain employs TRBV28 and TRBJ1-4; D is perhaps TRBD1 (6 bases). The germline V and J ends were trimmed by 2 bases and 7 bases, with 17 bases remaining between them. From germline, CDR1 is MDHEN and CDR2 SYDVKM. This CDR3 has 16 amino acids. The CDR3 nucleotides are TGTGCCAGCAGTTTACGTATGGCAGGGGAGGGTGAAAAACTGTTTTTT. Translating it yields CASSLRMAGEGEKLFF.

This clone has more than one count but fewer than ten. The CDR3 region is CAWSVRVGEAFF. The CDR3 nucleotides read TGTGCCTGGAGTGTACGGGTCGGTGAAGCTTTCTTT. The chain has TRBV30 and TRBJ1-1; no clear D. Trimming cost V 0 bases and J 7 bases, with 9 bases left between them. The CDR3 has 12 amino acids. Germline-derived CDR1 and CDR2 are GTSNPN and SVGIG (reference sequence).